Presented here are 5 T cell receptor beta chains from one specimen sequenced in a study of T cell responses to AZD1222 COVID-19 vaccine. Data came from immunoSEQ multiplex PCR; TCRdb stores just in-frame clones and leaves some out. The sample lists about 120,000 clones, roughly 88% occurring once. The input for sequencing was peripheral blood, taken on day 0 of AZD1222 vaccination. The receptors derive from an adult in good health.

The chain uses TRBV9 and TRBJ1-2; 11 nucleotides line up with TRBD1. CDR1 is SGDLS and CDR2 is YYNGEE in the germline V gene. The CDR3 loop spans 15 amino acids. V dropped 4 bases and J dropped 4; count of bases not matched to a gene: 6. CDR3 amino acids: CASSKDRGQGYGYTF. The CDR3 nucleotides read TGTGCCAGCAGCAAGGACAGGGGGCAAGGCTATGGCTACACCTTC.

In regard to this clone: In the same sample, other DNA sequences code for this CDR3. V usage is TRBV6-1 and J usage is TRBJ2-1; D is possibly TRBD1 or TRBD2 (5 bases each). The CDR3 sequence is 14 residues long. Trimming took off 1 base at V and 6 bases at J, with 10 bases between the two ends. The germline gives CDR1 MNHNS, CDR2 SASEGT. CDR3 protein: CASSEGTGLNEQFF. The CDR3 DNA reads TGTGCCAGCAGTGAAGGGACGGGGCTCAATGAGCAGTTCTTC.

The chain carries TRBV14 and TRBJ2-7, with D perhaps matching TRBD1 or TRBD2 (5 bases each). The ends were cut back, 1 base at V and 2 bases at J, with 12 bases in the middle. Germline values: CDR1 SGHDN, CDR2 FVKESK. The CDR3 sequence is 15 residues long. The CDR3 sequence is CASSQGFGATYEQYF. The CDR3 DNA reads TGTGCCAGCAGCCAAGGGTTCGGGGCCACCTACGAGCAGTACTTC.

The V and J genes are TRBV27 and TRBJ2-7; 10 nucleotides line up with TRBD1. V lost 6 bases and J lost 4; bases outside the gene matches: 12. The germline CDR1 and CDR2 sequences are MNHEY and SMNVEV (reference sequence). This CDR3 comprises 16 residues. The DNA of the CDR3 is TGTGCCAGCAGGGGCCGAACCGGGACAGGGGTTTACGAGCAGTACTTC. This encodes CASRGRTGTGVYEQYF.

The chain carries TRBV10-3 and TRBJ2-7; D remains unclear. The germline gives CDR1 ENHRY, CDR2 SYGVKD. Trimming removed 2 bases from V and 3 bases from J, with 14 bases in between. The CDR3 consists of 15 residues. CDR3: CAISEVHGVYYEQYF. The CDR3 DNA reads TGTGCCATCAGTGAGGTCCACGGAGTGTACTACGAGCAGTACTTC.